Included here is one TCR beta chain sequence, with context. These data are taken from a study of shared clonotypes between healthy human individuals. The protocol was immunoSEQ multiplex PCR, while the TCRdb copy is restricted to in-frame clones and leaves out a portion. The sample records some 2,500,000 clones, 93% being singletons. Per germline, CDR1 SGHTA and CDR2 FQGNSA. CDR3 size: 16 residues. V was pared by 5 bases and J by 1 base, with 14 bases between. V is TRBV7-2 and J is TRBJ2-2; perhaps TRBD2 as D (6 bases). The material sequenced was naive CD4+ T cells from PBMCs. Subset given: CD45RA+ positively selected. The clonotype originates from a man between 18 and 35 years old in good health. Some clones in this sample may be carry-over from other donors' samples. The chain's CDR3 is CASSPVPSENTGELFF. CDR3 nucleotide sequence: TGTGCCAGCAGCCCAGTGCCTAGCGAGAACACCGGGGAGCTGTTTTTT.